Presented here are 15 T cell receptor beta chains from one specimen sequenced in a study of blood T cell repertoires in COVID-19 (dated by TCRdb to about 2020). Libraries were constructed by the immunoSEQ multiplex PCR assay. TCRdb limited this immuneACCESS table to in-frame rearrangements with V and J called. A share of clones is missing; checked studies link under half to unresolved V genes, and the rest is unexplained. For this sample the table gives more than 65,000 clones, of which around 83% were detected only once. The ten largest clones capture around 5% of the sample. The sequenced sample consisted of peripheral blood. These receptor sequences come from a man in his fifties with active COVID-19.

The chain uses TRBV12-5 and TRBJ2-7; the match to TRBD1 covers 7 bases. Per germline, CDR1 LGHNT and CDR2 FRNRAP. V gave up 5 bases and J gave up 5 bases; unmatched junction bases: 6. The CDR3 covers 13 residues. This chain's CDR3 is CASGPTGDHEQYF. In nucleotides, the CDR3 is TGTGCTAGTGGTCCAACAGGGGACCACGAGCAGTACTTC.

This chain links TRBV18 with TRBJ1-1, with 7 bases that match TRBD1. The germline V gene encodes CDR1 KGHSH and CDR2 LQKENI. V trimming: 1 base; J trimming: 5 bases; junction bases outside the gene matches: 4. There are 14 residues in the CDR3. The CDR3 is CASSPQGARTEAFF. The CDR3 region has the DNA TGTGCCAGCTCACCACAGGGGGCGAGGACTGAAGCTTTCTTT.

This chain connects TRBV7-8 to TRBJ2-7, with TRBD2 matching 14 bases. The CDR3 is 18 amino acids. J gave up 6 bases and V 4 bases, and 14 bases lay outside the gene matches. Per germline, CDR1 SGHVS and CDR2 FQNEAQ. The CDR3 reads CASSSKFSTSGRAREQYF. CDR3 bases: TGTGCCAGCAGCTCAAAATTTTCGACTAGCGGGAGGGCGCGCGAGCAGTACTTC.

V gene TRBV7-2 combines with J gene TRBJ2-4; D is perhaps TRBD1 (6 bases). The CDR3 totals 13 residues. Germline-derived CDR1 and CDR2 are SGHTA and FQGNSA. Trimming pared 5 bases from V and 6 bases from J, leaving 11 bases between. The CDR3 DNA reads as TGTGCCAGCAGCGTGGGACACTTAAACATTCAGTACTTC. It translates to CASSVGHLNIQYF.

This rearrangement joins TRBV19 to TRBJ1-1; 7 bases match TRBD1. The CDR3 sequence is 14 residues long. Germline V gene sequence: CDR1 LNHDA, CDR2 SQIVND (reference sequence). V lost 7 bases to trimming and J lost 8 bases; unmatched junction nucleotides: 13. CDR3 coding DNA: TGTGCCAGTAATCCGGTGGGGGACAGACTCGAAGCTTTCTTT. This translates into CASNPVGDRLEAFF.

In this sample, this clone turned up a few times. The chain links TRBV18 to TRBJ2-1; weak D call: TRBD2 (7 bases). Germline V lookup: CDR1 KGHSH, CDR2 LQKENI. Trimming pared 5 bases from V and 6 bases from J, leaving 17 bases between. The CDR3 covers 15 residues. The CDR3 nucleotides read TGTGCCAGCTCAATGAGGGGGGGCCAATTCAATGAGCAGTTCTTC. Translation gives CASSMRGGQFNEQFF. The variable domain in full, with the rest retrieved from reference TRBV18 and TRBJ2-1, is NAGVMQNPRHLVRRRGQEARLRCSPMKGHSHVYWYRQLPEEGLKFMVYLQKENIIDESGMPKERFSAEFPKEGPSILRIQQVVRGDSAAYFCASSMRGGQFNEQFFGPGTRLTVL.

The V call is TRBV19, the J call TRBJ2-1, with 8 positions matching TRBD1. CDR1 and CDR2 from the germline V gene are LNHDA and SQIVND (reference sequence). Germline trimming cut 5 bases from V and 2 bases from J; bases unmatched to any gene: 8. This CDR3 comprises 16 residues. In DNA form, the CDR3 reads TGTGCCAGTAGTCGACCCGGGGGACAGGCCTACAATGAGCAGTTCTTC. Amino acids: CASSRPGGQAYNEQFF.

The chain carries TRBV7-9 and TRBJ1-5; tentative D call: TRBD1 (6 bases). This CDR3 has 12 amino acids. The V end was cut by 5 bases, the J end by 6 bases, with 8 bases between. CDR1 is SEHNR, CDR2 FQNEAQ, per germline (reference sequence). The CDR3 nucleotides read TGTGCCAGCAGCCTACAGGGTCAGCCCCAGCATTTT. Its translation: CASSLQGQPQHF.

The chain recombines TRBV14 with TRBJ2-7; 14 bases are a match to TRBD2. Unmatched junction bases numbered 3, after V lost 4 bases and J lost 1 base. Germline values: CDR1 SGHDN, CDR2 FVKESK. This CDR3 region has 16 residues. The CDR3 nucleotides read TGTGCCAGCAGCCGAGGGACTAGCGGGGGATCCTACGAGCAGTACTTC. Amino acid sequence: CASSRGTSGGSYEQYF.

In its sample, this clone was seen once. The chain combines TRBV7-9 with TRBJ2-3, with TRBD2 identical over 12 bases. The CDR3 is 15 residues long. The V gene end was trimmed by 3 bases and the J gene end by 3 bases; junction bases not matched to a gene: 1. Germline CDR1 and CDR2: SEHNR and FQNEAQ (reference sequence). CDR3 nucleotides: TGTGCCAGCAGCTTGACTAGCGGGGGTACAGATACGCAGTATTTT. Translated, it gives CASSLTSGGTDTQYF.

This rearrangement joins TRBV6-5 to TRBJ2-1, with TRBD1 matching 8 bases. Per germline, CDR1 MNHEY and CDR2 SVGAGI. This CDR3 comprises 15 residues. V gave up 8 bases and J gave up 9 bases; unmatched junction bases: 15. The CDR3 nucleotides read TGTGCCAGCGAGGGACAGGTCCCCGTCGGTGGTGAGCAGTTCTTC. Amino acid sequence: CASEGQVPVGGEQFF.

The chain employs TRBV5-3 and TRBJ2-7, with no clear D. TRBV5-3 is classed as an ORF, of uncertain function. V was cut by 2 bases and J by 0 bases, with 6 bases left in between. This CDR3 region has 13 residues. Here the CDR3 DNA reads TGTGCCAGAAGCTTTTCCAGCTCCTACGAGCAGTACTTC. This codes for CARSFSSSYEQYF.

The chain couples TRBV27 to TRBJ2-5; TRBD1 matches 7 bases. The trim removed 10 bases at V and 4 bases at J, leaving 18 bases unmatched. The CDR3 has 16 residues. From germline, CDR1 is MNHEY and CDR2 SMNVEV (reference sequence). As DNA, the CDR3 is TGTGCCACCGAGGGGACAGAATCTTATCCCCGAGAGACCCAGTACTTC. Translated, it gives CATEGTESYPRETQYF.

The rearrangement joins TRBV5-5 to TRBJ2-3; D uncertain. V gave up 4 bases and J gave up 4 bases, with 4 bases separating them. The CDR3 is 11 amino acids. Germline V gene sequence: CDR1 SGHKS, CDR2 YYEKEE (reference sequence). CDR3 DNA: TGTGCCAGCAGCCAGGCAGATACGCAGTATTTT. The encoded protein is CASSQADTQYF.

This chain uses TRBV24-1 with TRBJ2-1; weak D call: TRBD1 (6 bases). The length of the CDR3 is 15 residues. The germline V gene has CDR1 KGHDR and CDR2 SFDVKD. Deletions cut 5 bases from V and 2 bases from J, with 12 bases between. DNA of the CDR3: TGTGCCACCAGTGGGGCAGGGGCCACCTACAATGAGCAGTTCTTC. Its protein is CATSGAGATYNEQFF.